The T cell receptor (beta chain) under discussion was sequenced for a study of blood T cell repertoires in COVID-19. Study as a whole: Samples representing acute and convalescent COVID-19 were sourced from the United States, Italy and Spain. The analysed material was cDNA or gDNA that came from T cells, B-cell-depleted T cells, or PBMCs.

Original analysis: Reference gene primer amplification gave estimated nucleated cell counts. Clones were sequenced by immunoSEQ multiplex PCR, and TCRdb holds only the in-frame ones, with some missing. That table furnishes V, J and clone size, whereas the DNA furnished D and trimming. The sample yields 210,000 or so clones, about 88% seen once. This sequence originates from a man aged 35-49 years with active or convalescent COVID-19. Sequencing was done on a sample of peripheral blood.

The CDR3 sequence: CASSPRDSREKLFF. Here the CDR3 DNA reads TGTGCCAGCTCACCGAGGGACTCGCGGGAAAAACTGTTTTTT. The chain uses TRBV18 and TRBJ1-4; possibly TRBD1 for D (5 bases). The CDR3 spans 14 residues. CDR1 KGHSH and CDR2 LQKENI come from the germline V gene. The V gene lost 3 bases and the J gene lost 8 bases, with 13 bases spanning the gap. Full variable domain (remainder filled in from reference TRBV18 and TRBJ1-4): NAGVMQNPRHLVRRRGQEARLRCSPMKGHSHVYWYRQLPEEGLKFMVYLQKENIIDESGMPKERFSAEFPKEGPSILRIQQVVRGDSAAYFCASSPRDSREKLFFGSGTQLSVL.